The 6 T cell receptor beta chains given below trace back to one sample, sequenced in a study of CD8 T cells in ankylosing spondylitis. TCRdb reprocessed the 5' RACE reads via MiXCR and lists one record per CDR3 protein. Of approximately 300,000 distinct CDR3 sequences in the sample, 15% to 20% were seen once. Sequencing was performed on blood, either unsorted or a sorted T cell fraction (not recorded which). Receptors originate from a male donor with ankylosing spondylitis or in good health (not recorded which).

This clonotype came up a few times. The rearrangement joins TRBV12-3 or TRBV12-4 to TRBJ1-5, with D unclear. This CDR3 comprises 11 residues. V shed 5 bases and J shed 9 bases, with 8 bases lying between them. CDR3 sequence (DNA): TGTGCCAGCAGTCGGGCTGGGCCCCAGCATTTT. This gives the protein CASSRAGPQHF.

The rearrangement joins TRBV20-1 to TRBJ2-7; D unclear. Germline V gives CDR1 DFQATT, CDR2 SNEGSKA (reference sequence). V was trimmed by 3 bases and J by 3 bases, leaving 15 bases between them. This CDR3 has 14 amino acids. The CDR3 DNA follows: TGCAGTGCTAGGCCTGGGCGCGCCGACTACGAGCAGTACGTC. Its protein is CSARPGRADYEQYV.

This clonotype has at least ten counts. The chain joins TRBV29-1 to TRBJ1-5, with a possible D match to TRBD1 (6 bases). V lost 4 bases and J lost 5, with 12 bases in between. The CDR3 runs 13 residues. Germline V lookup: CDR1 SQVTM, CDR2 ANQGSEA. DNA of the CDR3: TGCAGCGTTGCTGCGGGGGCGGATCAGCCCCAGCATTTT. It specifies CSVAAGADQPQHF.

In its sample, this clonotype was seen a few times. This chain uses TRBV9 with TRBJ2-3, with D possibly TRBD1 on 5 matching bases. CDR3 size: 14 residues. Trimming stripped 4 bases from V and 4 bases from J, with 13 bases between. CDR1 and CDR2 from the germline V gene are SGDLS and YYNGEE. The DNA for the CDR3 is TGTGCCAGCAGCCCAACAGGATCAGCAGATACGCAGTATTTT. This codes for CASSPTGSADTQYF.

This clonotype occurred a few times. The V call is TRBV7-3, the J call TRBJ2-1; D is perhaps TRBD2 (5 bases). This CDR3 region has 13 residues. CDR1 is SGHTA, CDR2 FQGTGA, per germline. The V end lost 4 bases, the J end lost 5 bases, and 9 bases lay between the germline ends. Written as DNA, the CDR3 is TGTGCCAGCAGCTCCCGGAGGAACAATGAGCAGTTCTTC. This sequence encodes CASSSRRNNEQFF.

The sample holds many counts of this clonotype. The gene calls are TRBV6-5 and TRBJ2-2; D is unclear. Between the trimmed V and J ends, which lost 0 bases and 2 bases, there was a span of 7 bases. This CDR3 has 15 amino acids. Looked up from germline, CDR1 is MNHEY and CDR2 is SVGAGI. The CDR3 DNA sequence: TGTGCCAGCAGTTACTCGATCTTAAACACCGGGGAGCTGTTTTTT. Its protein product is CASSYSILNTGELFF.